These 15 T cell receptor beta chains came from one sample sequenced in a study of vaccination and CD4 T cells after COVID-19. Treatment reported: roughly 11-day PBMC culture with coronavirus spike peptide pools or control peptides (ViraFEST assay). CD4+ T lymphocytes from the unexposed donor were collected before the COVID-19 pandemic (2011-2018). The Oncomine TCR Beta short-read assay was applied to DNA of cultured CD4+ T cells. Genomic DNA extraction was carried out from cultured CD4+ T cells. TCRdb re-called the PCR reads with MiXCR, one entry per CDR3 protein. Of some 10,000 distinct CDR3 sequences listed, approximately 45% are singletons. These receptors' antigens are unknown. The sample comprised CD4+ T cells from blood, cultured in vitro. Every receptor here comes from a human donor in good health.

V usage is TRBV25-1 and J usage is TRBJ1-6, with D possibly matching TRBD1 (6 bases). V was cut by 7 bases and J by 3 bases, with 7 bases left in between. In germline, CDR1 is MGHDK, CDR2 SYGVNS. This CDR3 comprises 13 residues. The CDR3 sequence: CASKDSYNSPLHF. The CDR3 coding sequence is TGTGCCAGCAAGGACAGCTATAATTCACCCCTCCACTTT.

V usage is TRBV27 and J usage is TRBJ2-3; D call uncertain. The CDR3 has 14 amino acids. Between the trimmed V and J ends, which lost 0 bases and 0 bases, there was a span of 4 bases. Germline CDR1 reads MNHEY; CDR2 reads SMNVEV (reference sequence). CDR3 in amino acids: CASSLSSSTDTQYF. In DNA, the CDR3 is TGTGCCAGCAGTTTATCTTCCAGCACAGATACGCAGTATTTT.

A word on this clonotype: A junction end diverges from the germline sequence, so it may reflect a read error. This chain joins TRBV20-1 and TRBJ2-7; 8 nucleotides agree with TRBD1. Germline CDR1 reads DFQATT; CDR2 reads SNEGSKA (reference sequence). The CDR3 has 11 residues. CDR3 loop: CSVTDREIVHF. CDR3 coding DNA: TGCAGTGTCACGGACAGGGAAATTGTGCACTTC.

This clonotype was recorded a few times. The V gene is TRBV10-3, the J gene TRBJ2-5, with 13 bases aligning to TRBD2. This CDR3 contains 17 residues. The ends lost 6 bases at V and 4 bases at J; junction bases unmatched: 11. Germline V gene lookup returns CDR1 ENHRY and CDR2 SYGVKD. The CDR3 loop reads CAISPGVLAGGGETQYF. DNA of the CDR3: TGTGCCATCAGCCCAGGGGTACTAGCGGGAGGGGGAGAGACCCAGTACTTC.

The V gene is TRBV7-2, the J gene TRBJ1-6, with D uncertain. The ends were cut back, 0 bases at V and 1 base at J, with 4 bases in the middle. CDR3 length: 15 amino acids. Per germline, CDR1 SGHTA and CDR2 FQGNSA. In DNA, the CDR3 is TGTGCCAGCAGCTTAGCGACATCCTATAATTCACCCCTCCACTTT. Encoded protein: CASSLATSYNSPLHF.

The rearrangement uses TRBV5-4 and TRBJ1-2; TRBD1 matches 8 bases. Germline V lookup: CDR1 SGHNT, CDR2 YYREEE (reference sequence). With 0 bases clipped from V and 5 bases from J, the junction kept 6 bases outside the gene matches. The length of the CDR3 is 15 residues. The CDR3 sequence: CASSLGQGTAYGYTF. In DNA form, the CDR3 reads TGTGCCAGCAGCTTGGGACAGGGGACGGCTTATGGCTACACCTTC.

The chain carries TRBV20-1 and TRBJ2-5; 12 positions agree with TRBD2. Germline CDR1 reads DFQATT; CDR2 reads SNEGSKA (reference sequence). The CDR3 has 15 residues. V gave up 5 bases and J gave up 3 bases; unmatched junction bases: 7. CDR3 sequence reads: CSAGGLAGNEETQYF. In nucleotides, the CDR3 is TGCAGTGCTGGTGGACTAGCGGGGAACGAAGAGACCCAGTACTTC.

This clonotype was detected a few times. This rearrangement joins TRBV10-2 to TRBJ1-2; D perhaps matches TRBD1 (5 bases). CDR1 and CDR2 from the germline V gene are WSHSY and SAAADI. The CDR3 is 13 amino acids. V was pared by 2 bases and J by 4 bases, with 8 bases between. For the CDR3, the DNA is TGCGCCAGCAGTGAGCCAGGGACCTATGGCTACACCTTC. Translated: CASSEPGTYGYTF.

This CDR3 is CASSYRTLSGANVLTF. The CDR3 bases are TGTGCCAGCAGTTACCGGACTCTCTCTGGGGCCAACGTCCTGACTTTC. The gene calls are TRBV6-5 and TRBJ2-6; the D gene is possibly TRBD2 (5 bases). V was clipped by 2 bases and J by 0 bases, with 8 bases between them. Germline CDR1 and CDR2: MNHEY and SVGAGI. The CDR3 runs to 16 residues.

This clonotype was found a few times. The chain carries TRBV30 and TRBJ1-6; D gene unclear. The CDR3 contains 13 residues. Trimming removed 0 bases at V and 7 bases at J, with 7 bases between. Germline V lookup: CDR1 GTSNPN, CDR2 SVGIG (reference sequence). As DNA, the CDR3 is TGTGCCTGGAGTGTACCCCAGAATTCACCCCTCCACTTT. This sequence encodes CAWSVPQNSPLHF.

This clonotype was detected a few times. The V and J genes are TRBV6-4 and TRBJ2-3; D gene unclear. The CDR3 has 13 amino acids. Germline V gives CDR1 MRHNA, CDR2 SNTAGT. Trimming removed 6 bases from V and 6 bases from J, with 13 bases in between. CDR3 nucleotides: TGTGCCAGCAGCGAAATACTGGGGGATACGCAGTATTTT. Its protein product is CASSEILGDTQYF.

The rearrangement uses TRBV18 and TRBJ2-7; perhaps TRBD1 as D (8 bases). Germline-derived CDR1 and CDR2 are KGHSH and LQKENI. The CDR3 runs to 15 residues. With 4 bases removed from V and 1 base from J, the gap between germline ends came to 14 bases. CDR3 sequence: CASSLDRGGSYEQYF. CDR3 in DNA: TGTGCCAGCTCACTAGACAGGGGAGGGTCCTACGAGCAGTACTTC. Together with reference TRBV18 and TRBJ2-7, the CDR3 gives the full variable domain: NAGVMQNPRHLVRRRGQEARLRCSPMKGHSHVYWYRQLPEEGLKFMVYLQKENIIDESGMPKERFSAEFPKEGPSILRIQQVVRGDSAAYFCASSLDRGGSYEQYFGPGTRLTVT.

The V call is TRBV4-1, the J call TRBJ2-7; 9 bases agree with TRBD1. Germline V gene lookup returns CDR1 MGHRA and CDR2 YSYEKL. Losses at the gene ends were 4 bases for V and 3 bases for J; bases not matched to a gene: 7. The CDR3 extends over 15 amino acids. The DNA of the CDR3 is TGCGCCAGCAGCCGGATGGACAGGGGCGACTACGAGCAGTACTTC. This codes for CASSRMDRGDYEQYF.

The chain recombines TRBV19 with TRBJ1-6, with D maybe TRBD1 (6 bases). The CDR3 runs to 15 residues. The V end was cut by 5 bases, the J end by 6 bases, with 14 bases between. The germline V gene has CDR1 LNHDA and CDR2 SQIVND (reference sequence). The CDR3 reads CASSPEWTANSPLHF. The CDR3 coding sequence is TGTGCCAGTAGTCCCGAATGGACAGCTAATTCACCCCTCCACTTT.

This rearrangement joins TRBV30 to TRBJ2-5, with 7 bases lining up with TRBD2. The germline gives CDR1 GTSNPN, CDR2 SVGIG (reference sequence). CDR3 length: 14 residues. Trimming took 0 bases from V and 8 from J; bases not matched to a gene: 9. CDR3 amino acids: CAWSVSGISYTQYF. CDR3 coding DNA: TGTGCCTGGAGTGTAAGCGGGATCTCATATACCCAGTACTTC.